This TCR beta chain was obtained from a study of Graves' ophthalmopathy and Graves' hyperthyroidism. This clonotype was observed at least ten times. Amplification from RNA transcripts yielded the TCR beta CDR3 regions. A first-round RT-PCR used HTBI primers, followed by a second-round multiplex PCR. TCRdb reanalysed the multiplex PCR reads using MiXCR and keeps one entry per CDR3 protein. Among some 1.1 million distinct CDR3 sequences listed, 35% to 40% were seen once. Germline V gene lookup returns CDR1 SGHTA and CDR2 FQGNSA. This CDR3 contains 12 residues. The V gene lost 5 bases and the J gene lost 4 bases, with 8 bases spanning the gap.

Sequencing used peripheral blood or thyroid tissue (not recorded which). This clonotype originated in an adult man with Graves' hyperthyroidism. The genes are TRBV7-2 and TRBJ1-1; D unclear. The DNA for the CDR3 is TGTGCCAGCAGCCCCTGGGGCACTGAAGCTTTCTTT. It translates to CASSPWGTEAFF.